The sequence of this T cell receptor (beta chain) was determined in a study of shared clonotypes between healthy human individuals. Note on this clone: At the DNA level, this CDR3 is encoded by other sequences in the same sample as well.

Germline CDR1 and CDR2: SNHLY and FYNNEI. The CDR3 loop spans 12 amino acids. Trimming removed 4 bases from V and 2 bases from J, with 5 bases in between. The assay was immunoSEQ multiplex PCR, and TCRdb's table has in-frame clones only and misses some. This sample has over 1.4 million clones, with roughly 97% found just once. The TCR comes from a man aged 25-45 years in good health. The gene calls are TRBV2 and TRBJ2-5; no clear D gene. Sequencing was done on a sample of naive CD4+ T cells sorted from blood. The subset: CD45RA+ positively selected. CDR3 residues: CASSVRQETQYF. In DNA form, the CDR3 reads TGTGCCAGCAGTGTTAGGCAAGAGACCCAGTACTTC.